These 8 T cell receptor beta chains were all obtained from the same sample, sequenced in a study of T cells in tumors after PD-1 blockade. TCRdb's table, derived via immunoSEQ multiplex PCR, lists solely in-frame clones and lacks some. This table holds some 4,900 clones, about 72% found once. The sequenced sample was tumor tissue, obtained before anti-PD-1 treatment. The receptors were sampled from a human donor with cutaneous squamous cell carcinoma.

The chain has TRBV2 and TRBJ2-7, with D perhaps matching TRBD1 (6 bases). The CDR3 length is 13 residues. Germline CDR1 reads SNHLY; CDR2 reads FYNNEI. Deletions cut 10 bases from V and 0 bases from J, with 13 bases between. CDR3 DNA: TGTGCCACCGGGGACACTTTCTCCTACGAGCAGTACTTC. The encoded protein is CATGDTFSYEQYF.

This clone is a singleton in its sample. V is TRBV4-1 and J is TRBJ2-7; 14 bases agree with TRBD2. The CDR3 sequence is 19 residues long. The J segment lost 1 base and the V segment lost 4 bases, leaving 12 bases of the junction unmatched. Germline CDR1 MGHRA, CDR2 YSYEKL. The CDR3 sequence is CASSRSPGTSGGMSYEQYF. The CDR3 region has the DNA TGCGCCAGCAGCCGTAGCCCCGGGACTAGCGGGGGTATGTCCTACGAGCAGTACTTC.

The CDR3 coding sequence is TGTGCCAGCAGCTCCGGACGGGACAATGAGCAGTTCTTC. Its protein is CASSSGRDNEQFF. The rearrangement links TRBV7-8 to TRBJ2-1; D remains unclear. The CDR3 is made up of 13 amino acids. V gave up 4 bases and J gave up 5 bases, with 9 bases separating them. CDR1 is SGHVS, CDR2 FQNEAQ, per germline.

V is TRBV18 and J is TRBJ2-7; 9 nucleotides line up with TRBD1. The junction had 9 bases not matched to a gene; V was cut back by 4 bases and J by 2 bases. Germline V lookup: CDR1 KGHSH, CDR2 LQKENI. The CDR3 has 16 residues. The CDR3 DNA is TGTGCCAGCTCACAACTTCCCGGGACAGGGCCCTACGAGCAGTACTTC. This translates into CASSQLPGTGPYEQYF.

The rearrangement uses TRBV19 and TRBJ2-7; a weak D match, TRBD1 (6 bases). In germline, CDR1 is LNHDA, CDR2 SQIVND (reference sequence). There are 14 residues in the CDR3. The V and J ends lost 4 bases and 1 base respectively, with 11 bases between them. The chain's CDR3 is CASSTQDSSYEQYF. The CDR3 coding sequence is TGTGCCAGTAGTACTCAGGACAGTTCCTACGAGCAGTACTTC.

The chain links TRBV10-3 to TRBJ2-5; 9 nucleotides match TRBD1. The trim removed 5 bases at V and 2 bases at J, leaving 18 bases unmatched. CDR3 size: 19 residues. Germline values: CDR1 ENHRY, CDR2 SYGVKD. The CDR3 protein is CAISRVIGAGTGTQETQYF. CDR3 DNA sequence: TGTGCCATCAGTCGAGTAATCGGAGCCGGGACAGGGACACAAGAGACCCAGTACTTC.

This chain connects TRBV30 to TRBJ1-2; tentative D call: TRBD1 (6 bases). The ends were cut back, 3 bases at V and 2 bases at J, with 13 bases in the middle. There are 14 residues in the CDR3. Germline loops: CDR1 GTSNPN, CDR2 SVGIG (reference sequence). The CDR3 region has the DNA TGTGCCTGGAGCCTAGGGGGGGCGAACTATGGCTACACCTTC. This encodes CAWSLGGANYGYTF.

This chain links TRBV9 with TRBJ2-3, with D perhaps matching TRBD1 (5 bases). Deletions cut 4 bases from V and 0 bases from J, with 15 bases between. The CDR3 runs to 16 residues. Per germline, CDR1 SGDLS and CDR2 YYNGEE. The chain's CDR3 is CASSIGVGVSTDTQYF. The CDR3 nucleotides are TGTGCCAGCAGCATAGGGGTAGGGGTGAGCACAGATACGCAGTATTTT. The full variable domain, with the rest looked up from reference TRBV9 and TRBJ2-3, is DSGVTQTPKHLITATGQRVTLRCSPRSGDLSVYWYQQSLDQGLQFLIQYYNGEERAKGNILERFSAQQFPDLHSELNLSSLELGDSALYFCASSIGVGVSTDTQYFGPGTRLTVL.